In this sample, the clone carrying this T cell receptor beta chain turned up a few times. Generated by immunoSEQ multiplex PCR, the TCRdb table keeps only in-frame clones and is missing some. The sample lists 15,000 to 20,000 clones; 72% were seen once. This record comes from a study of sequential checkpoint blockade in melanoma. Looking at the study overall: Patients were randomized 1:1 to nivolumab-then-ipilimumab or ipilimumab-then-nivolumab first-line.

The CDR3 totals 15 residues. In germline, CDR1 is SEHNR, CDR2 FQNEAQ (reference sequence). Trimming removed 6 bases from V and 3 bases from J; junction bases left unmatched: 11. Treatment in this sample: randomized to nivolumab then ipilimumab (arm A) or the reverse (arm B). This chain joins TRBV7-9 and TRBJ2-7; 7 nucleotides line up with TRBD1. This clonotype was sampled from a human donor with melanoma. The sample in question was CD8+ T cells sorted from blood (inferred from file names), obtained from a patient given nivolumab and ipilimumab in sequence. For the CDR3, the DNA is TGTGCCAGCAGTACCACAGGGGTGAGGGGCTACGAGCAGTACTTC. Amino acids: CASSTTGVRGYEQYF.